Below, one T cell receptor (beta chain) is given with its context. TCRdb re-analysed the 5' RACE reads in MiXCR, keeping a single row per CDR3 protein. This sample has 500,000 to 600,000 distinct CDR3 sequences, with more than 15% found just once. The data were taken from a study of T-cell memory formation after mild COVID-19. Germline assignment: CDR1 LGHNT and CDR2 FRNRAP. Trimming stripped 4 bases from V and 3 bases from J, with 9 bases between. This CDR3 has 13 amino acids. The sequenced sample consisted of PBMCs or a T cell subset sorted from them (not recorded which). V is TRBV12-5 and J is TRBJ1-1; D gene ambiguous. The source is an adult woman who had mild COVID-19 (a few samples of this study predate the infection). Cell type and time point are not known. In nucleotides, the CDR3 is TGTGCTAGTGGTTCCGCCCTTGACACTGAAGCTTTCTTT. It encodes CASGSALDTEAFF. Full variable domain (outside the CDR3, taken from reference TRBV12-5 and TRBJ1-1): DARVTQTPRHKVTEMGQEVTMRCQPILGHNTVFWYRQTMMQGLELLAYFRNRAPLDDSGMPKDRFSAEMPDATLATLKIQPSEPRDSAVYFCASGSALDTEAFFGQGTRLTVV.